The clone carrying this T cell receptor (beta chain) was seen just once. Its target is unknown. TCRdb's table, derived via immunoSEQ multiplex PCR, lists solely in-frame clones and lacks some. This sample carries 150,000 or so clones, roughly 89% of them seen once, and the ten largest clones take approximately 6.8%. Deletions cut 8 bases from V and 4 bases from J, with 23 bases between. Germline assignment: CDR1 MNHNS and CDR2 SASEGT. This CDR3 contains 16 residues. This sample was taken from a study of T cell responses to AZD1222 COVID-19 vaccine. Study-level points and caveats: Baseline seropositivity characterized only a handful of AZD1222 recipients. Regions 160-218 and 743-854 held dominance among vaccine-associated CD4 TCRs, which spanned spike. Increases in Spike-specific TCR breadth and depth were seen after two AZD1222 doses.

The receptor was isolated from an adult in good health. The chain carries TRBV6-1 and TRBJ1-2; D might be TRBD1 (5 bases). The source material was peripheral blood, sampled on day 0 of AZD1222 vaccination. The CDR3 loop reads CASGGGGGVWSYGYTF. Here the CDR3 DNA reads TGTGCCAGCGGTGGGGGTGGGGGAGTTTGGTCCTATGGCTACACCTTC.